One and the same sample provided the 31 T cell receptor beta chains below, sequenced in a study of molecular identifiers for immune sequencing clone quantification. TCRdb redid the calling of the PCR reads with MiXCR, one entry per CDR3 protein. Counted here are around 470,000 distinct CDR3 sequences, 20% to 25% occurring once; the ten biggest clones make up 0.7% to 0.95%. Sequenced material: naive CD8+ T cells from blood, with Jurkat cell RNA spiked in. Specified subset: FACS-sorted CD8+CD4-CCR7+CD45RA+ naive T cells. The source of these receptors is a human donor in good health. Some libraries in this study had Jurkat cell RNA spiked in.

Note on this clonotype: A much larger clone differs by one base, so this may be a read error. J is TRBJ2-7 and V is TRBV28, with D perhaps TRBD1 (5 bases). The germline V and J ends were trimmed by 5 bases and 3 bases, with 20 bases remaining between them. Germline CDR1 reads MDHEN; CDR2 reads SYDVKM. The CDR3 contains 16 residues. The CDR3 spells CASSPTPIGRDYEQYF. The CDR3 nucleotides read TGTGCCAGCAGTCCGACCCCGATCGGCAGGGACTACGAGCAGTACTTC.

This clonotype has just a few counts. This chain uses TRBV6-6 with TRBJ2-7; D is perhaps TRBD1 (5 bases). Germline-derived CDR1 and CDR2 are MNHNY and SVGAGI (reference sequence). CDR3 length: 14 residues. V lost 5 bases to trimming and J lost 3 bases, with 14 bases between them. CDR3 amino acids: CASSQGHILYEQYF. CDR3 coding DNA: TGTGCCAGCAGTCAGGGTCACATACTCTACGAGCAGTACTTC.

As to this clonotype: It may be a read error: a sequence one base away is much more abundant. The chain couples TRBV28 to TRBJ1-6; 7 nucleotides line up with TRBD1. CDR1 and CDR2 from the germline V gene are MDHEN and SYDVKM. The CDR3 loop spans 15 amino acids. The CDR3 nucleotides read TGTGCCAGCAGTATATGGGACAGTTTTAATTCACACCTCCACTTT. This sequence encodes CASSIWDSFNSHLHF.

This clonotype was counted at least ten times. The chain employs TRBV30 and TRBJ1-2; D is ambiguous. The CDR3 is 10 residues long. Deletions cut 2 bases from V and 6 bases from J, with 4 bases between. CDR1 is GTSNPN, CDR2 SVGIG, per germline (reference sequence). The CDR3 nucleotides read TGTGCCTGGAGTCCGGATGGCTACACCTTC. Encoded protein: CAWSPDGYTF.

Comments on this clonotype: At one boundary the junction diverges from the germline segment, which might be a read error. V is TRBV7-2 and J is TRBJ2-7, with no clear D. CDR1 is SGHTA and CDR2 is FQGNSA in the germline V gene. CDR3 length: 14 residues. CDR3 sequence reads: CAGSLGRPYLEQYF. In nucleotides, the CDR3 is TGTGCCGGCAGCTTAGGACGCCCCTACTTGGAGCAGTACTTC.

There are a few counts of this clonotype. This clone may be a read error of a much larger clone one base away. The chain has TRBV7-2 and TRBJ1-2; D gene unclear. The CDR3 runs to 13 residues. Germline loops: CDR1 SGHTA, CDR2 FQGNSA. CDR3 in DNA: TGTGTCAGCAGCTTACCCACTAACTATGGCTACACCTTC. It specifies CVSSLPTNYGYTF.

This clonotype was counted ten times or more. The chain has TRBV7-6 and TRBJ2-3; tentatively, D is TRBD2 (5 bases). V lost 4 bases and J 0 bases, leaving 11 bases between the germline ends. The germline CDR1 and CDR2 sequences are SGHVS and FNYEAQ. The CDR3 consists of 15 residues. This CDR3 is CASSSSGPSTDTQYF. The CDR3 region has the DNA TGTGCCAGCAGCTCAAGCGGACCTAGCACAGATACGCAGTATTTT.

This clonotype was seen many times. The chain links TRBV19 to TRBJ2-3; D is undetermined. CDR3 size: 14 residues. Germline values: CDR1 LNHDA, CDR2 SQIVND (reference sequence). The V end lost 4 bases, the J end lost 2 bases, and 10 bases lay between the germline ends. Here the CDR3 DNA reads TGTGCCAGTAGTAGGCAGGATTACACAGATACGCAGTATTTT. Translation gives CASSRQDYTDTQYF.

Only a few counts were recorded for this clonotype. V gene TRBV11-2 combines with J gene TRBJ1-6, with D perhaps matching TRBD1 (6 bases). There are 15 residues in the CDR3. CDR1 is SGHAT, CDR2 FQNNGV, per germline. Trimming removed 3 bases at V and 3 bases at J, with 9 bases between. CDR3 nucleotides: TGTGCCAGCAGCTTCGACAGGAGCTATAATTCACCCCTCCACTTT. Its protein product is CASSFDRSYNSPLHF.

Remarks on this clonotype: A much more abundant neighbour one base away suggests this may be a read error. The chain recombines TRBV5-5 with TRBJ1-5; no definite D call. Germline CDR1 and CDR2: SGHKS and YYEKEE (reference sequence). The CDR3 covers 16 residues. The CDR3 sequence: CASSQDMQLSDQPQHF. The CDR3 DNA follows: TGTGCCAGCAGTCAAGACATGCAGCTTAGCGATCAGCCCCAGCATTTT.

V is TRBV27 and J is TRBJ2-3; D is perhaps TRBD2 (6 bases). V was pared by 5 bases and J by 2 bases, with 11 bases between. This CDR3 is 14 amino acids long. Germline assignment: CDR1 MNHEY and CDR2 SMNVEV (reference sequence). The DNA for the CDR3 is TGTGCCAGCAGTACGGACTACAACACAGATACGCAGTATTTT. Amino acid sequence: CASSTDYNTDTQYF.

This chain connects TRBV24-1 to TRBJ2-2; 8 bases fit TRBD2. Germline lookup yields CDR1 KGHDR and CDR2 SFDVKD. CDR3 length equals 14 residues. V shed 9 bases, J shed 4 bases, and the junction held 6 bases outside the gene matches. This CDR3 reads CATATSVFTGELFF. The CDR3 region has the DNA TGTGCCACCGCGACTAGCGTTTTCACCGGGGAGCTGTTTTTT.

This clonotype showed up just a few times. The rearrangement uses TRBV19 and TRBJ2-3, with 8 nucleotides matching TRBD2. Trimming removed 4 bases from V and 3 bases from J; junction bases left unmatched: 6. CDR1 is LNHDA and CDR2 is SQIVND in the germline V gene (reference sequence). This CDR3 has 15 amino acids. The CDR3 is CASSTGTRNTDTQYF. The DNA for the CDR3 is TGTGCCAGTAGTACTGGGACTAGGAATACAGATACGCAGTATTTT.

The rearrangement joins TRBV4-2 to TRBJ2-1, with D perhaps given as TRBD1 or TRBD2 (5 bases each). The CDR3 sequence is 15 residues long. V was clipped by 2 bases and J by 5 bases, with 13 bases between them. Germline assignment: CDR1 LGHNA and CDR2 YNFKEQ. This chain's CDR3 is CASSQTAGRDNEQFF. CDR3 coding DNA: TGTGCCAGCAGCCAAACAGCAGGGAGAGACAATGAGCAGTTCTTC.

The CDR3 nucleotides are TGCGCCAGCAGCCCCACGACCGTGGGGTATGAAAAACTGTTTTTT. It codes for CASSPTTVGYEKLFF. The chain recombines TRBV4-3 with TRBJ1-4; D uncertain. The V and J ends lost 4 bases and 6 bases respectively, with 15 bases between them. CDR3 length equals 15 residues. Germline V CDR1 and CDR2: LGHNA, YSLEER.

The CDR3 coding sequence is TGTGCCAGCGGGAGTTTATCCGGGGGCACTGAAGCTTTCTTT. Translation gives CASGSLSGGTEAFF. The V gene is TRBV12-3 or TRBV12-4, the J gene TRBJ1-1; tentative D call: TRBD1 (5 bases). This CDR3 has 14 amino acids. Trimming took off 8 bases at V and 4 bases at J, with 17 bases between the two ends.

The chain couples TRBV27 to TRBJ2-2; no clear D gene. V dropped 5 bases and J dropped 1 base, with 8 bases sitting between them. The CDR3 contains 14 residues. Germline V lookup: CDR1 MNHEY, CDR2 SMNVEV (reference sequence). CDR3 coding DNA: TGTGCCAGCAGTAGGACGCGGAACACCGGGGAGCTGTTTTTT. Amino acid sequence: CASSRTRNTGELFF.

The J gene is TRBJ2-1, the V gene TRBV28; 11 nucleotides match TRBD2. The CDR3 loop spans 17 amino acids. CDR1 is MDHEN, CDR2 SYDVKM, per germline. After removal of 6 bases from V and 2 bases from J, the junction contained 9 bases not matched to a gene. The CDR3: CASSPRGLADAYNEQFF. In DNA, the CDR3 is TGTGCCAGCAGCCCACGGGGACTAGCGGACGCCTACAATGAGCAGTTCTTC.

The V and J genes are TRBV6-5 and TRBJ2-2; weak D call: TRBD2 (5 bases). Trimming cost V 4 bases and J 0 bases, with 9 bases left between them. CDR1 is MNHEY and CDR2 is SVGAGI in the germline V gene. There are 15 residues in the CDR3. CDR3 in DNA: TGTGCCAGCAGTTTGGGAGCATCGAACACCGGGGAGCTGTTTTTT. Its translation: CASSLGASNTGELFF.

In regard to this clonotype: One base away lies a much larger clone, so this may be a sequencing read error. The chain carries TRBV3-1 and TRBJ2-5, with TRBD2 identical over 8 bases. The length of the CDR3 is 16 residues. CDR1 and CDR2 from the germline V gene are LGHDT and YNNKEL (reference sequence). CDR3 residues: CASSQGFSGAKEAQYF. The CDR3 DNA reads TGTGCCAGCAGCCAAGGATTTAGCGGGGCAAAAGAGGCCCAGTACTTC.

With regard to this clonotype: A much larger clonotype is one base distant, so this may be a read error. No conserved phenylalanine or tryptophan ends this CDR3, so it is likely a read error. The chain combines TRBV24-1 with TRBJ2-2, with D hard to call. There are 13 residues in the CDR3. CDR1 KGHDR and CDR2 SFDVKD come from the germline V gene. V was trimmed by 6 bases and J by 4 bases, leaving 8 bases between them. DNA of the CDR3: TGTGCCACCAGTAGTTTGACCACCGGGGAGCTGTTTCTT. Its translation is CATSSLTTGELFL.

At least ten counts were recorded for this clonotype. The chain recombines TRBV5-5 with TRBJ1-1; the match to TRBD1 covers 9 bases. Losses at the gene ends were 3 bases for V and 4 bases for J; bases not matched to a gene: 4. The CDR3 is made up of 14 amino acids. The V gene's germline CDR1 is SGHKS and CDR2 YYEKEE (reference sequence). This chain's CDR3 is CASSSGTGLTEAFF. For the CDR3, the DNA is TGTGCCAGCAGCTCCGGGACAGGGCTCACTGAAGCTTTCTTT.

The genes are TRBV11-2 and TRBJ2-7, with D possibly TRBD1 on 7 matching bases. CDR3 size: 15 residues. V lost 5 bases to trimming and J lost 0 bases, with 14 bases between them. Germline CDR1 and CDR2: SGHAT and FQNNGV. The CDR3 region has the DNA TGTGCCAGCAGCGCGGGACAGTCCCTCTCCTACGAGCAGTACTTC. Protein sequence: CASSAGQSLSYEQYF.

This clonotype occurred many times. The chain uses TRBV11-2 and TRBJ2-5, with 7 bases matching TRBD1. Germline V CDR1 and CDR2: SGHAT, FQNNGV. The CDR3 runs to 15 residues. V shed 0 bases and J 4 bases; nucleotides not matched to a gene: 5. CDR3 protein: CASSLDRGLRETQYF. The CDR3 nucleotides are TGTGCCAGCAGCTTAGACAGGGGGTTGAGAGAGACCCAGTACTTC.

This clonotype was recorded at least ten times. The rearrangement links TRBV27 to TRBJ1-2; D not resolved. The CDR3 has 13 amino acids. V lost 6 bases and J lost 1, with 9 bases in between. Germline V gene lookup returns CDR1 MNHEY and CDR2 SMNVEV (reference sequence). Here the CDR3 reads CASRLGNNYGYTF. CDR3 nucleotide sequence: TGTGCCAGCAGGTTAGGGAATAACTATGGCTACACCTTC.

The table lists this clonotype with many counts. The chain is built from TRBV15 and TRBJ2-3; TRBD1 matches at 9 bases. Trimming removed 1 base from V and 4 bases from J; junction bases left unmatched: 12. The CDR3 extends over 18 amino acids. Germline loops: CDR1 LNHNV, CDR2 YYDKDF (reference sequence). CDR3 in amino acids: CATSRGTTGGGRADTQYF. The CDR3 region has the DNA TGTGCCACCAGCAGAGGTACCACAGGGGGCGGACGTGCAGATACGCAGTATTTT.

This clonotype was counted only a few times. The chain joins TRBV12-5 to TRBJ2-1, with D possibly matching TRBD2 (5 bases). The CDR3 is 15 residues long. Germline values: CDR1 LGHNT, CDR2 FRNRAP. The V end lost 6 bases, the J end lost 0 bases, and 12 bases lay between the germline ends. CDR3 amino acids: CASGLAPSSYNEQFF. In nucleotides, the CDR3 is TGTGCTAGTGGCTTAGCGCCTAGCTCCTACAATGAGCAGTTCTTC. Drawing the rest from reference TRBV12-5 and TRBJ2-1, the complete variable domain is DARVTQTPRHKVTEMGQEVTMRCQPILGHNTVFWYRQTMMQGLELLAYFRNRAPLDDSGMPKDRFSAEMPDATLATLKIQPSEPRDSAVYFCASGLAPSSYNEQFFGPGTRLTVL.

The rearrangement joins TRBV9 to TRBJ1-2; the match to TRBD1 covers 8 bases. This CDR3 has 14 residues. The junction had 6 bases not matched to a gene; V was cut back by 4 bases and J by 4 bases. Germline CDR1 SGDLS, CDR2 YYNGEE. This CDR3 reads CASSSRTGIYGYTF. CDR3 nucleotides: TGTGCCAGCAGCTCACGGACAGGGATCTATGGCTACACCTTC.

This clonotype was recorded at least ten times. The V call is TRBV7-2, the J call TRBJ2-3; perhaps TRBD2 as D (6 bases). This CDR3 comprises 12 residues. The V gene's germline CDR1 is SGHTA and CDR2 FQGNSA. V lost 5 bases, J lost 8 bases, and 11 bases lay in between. CDR3 bases: TGTGCCAGCAGCCCGGGACTCACTACGCAGTATTTT. Translation gives CASSPGLTTQYF.

The rearrangement links TRBV19 to TRBJ2-7; D possibly matches TRBD1 or TRBD2 (5 bases each). CDR1 is LNHDA and CDR2 is SQIVND in the germline V gene (reference sequence). The ends were cut back, 3 bases at V and 5 bases at J, with 17 bases in the middle. The CDR3 is 15 amino acids. This CDR3 is CASSIGVSWGNEQYF. The CDR3 region has the DNA TGTGCCAGTAGTATTGGTGTCAGTTGGGGGAACGAGCAGTACTTC.

This clonotype was seen repeatedly, ten times or more. The chain joins TRBV6-2 or TRBV6-3 to TRBJ2-7, with D tentatively TRBD2 (6 bases). V dropped 7 bases and J dropped 5 bases, with 15 bases sitting between them. This CDR3 is 13 amino acids long. In germline, CDR1 is MNHEY, CDR2 SVGEGT. CDR3 DNA: TGTGCCAGCATAAGGTCGGGGGTTGACGAGCAGTACTTC. Translated: CASIRSGVDEQYF.